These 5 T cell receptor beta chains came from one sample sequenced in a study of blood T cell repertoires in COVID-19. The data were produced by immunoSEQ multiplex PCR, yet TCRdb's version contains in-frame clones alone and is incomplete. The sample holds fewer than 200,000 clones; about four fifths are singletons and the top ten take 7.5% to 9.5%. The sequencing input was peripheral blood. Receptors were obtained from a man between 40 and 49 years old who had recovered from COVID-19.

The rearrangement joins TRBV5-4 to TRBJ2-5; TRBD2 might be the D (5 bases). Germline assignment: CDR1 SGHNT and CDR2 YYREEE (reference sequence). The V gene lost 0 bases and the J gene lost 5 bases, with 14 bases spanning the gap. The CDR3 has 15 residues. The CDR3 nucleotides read TGTGCCAGCAGCTTGGTGGCGGGTAATCGCGAGACCCAGTACTTC. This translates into CASSLVAGNRETQYF.

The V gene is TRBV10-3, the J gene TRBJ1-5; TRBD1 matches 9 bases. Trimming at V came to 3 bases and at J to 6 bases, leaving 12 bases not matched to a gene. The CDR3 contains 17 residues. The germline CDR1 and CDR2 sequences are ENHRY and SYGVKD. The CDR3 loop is CAISEIRRDREAQPQHF. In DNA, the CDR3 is TGTGCCATCAGTGAAATTCGGCGGGACAGGGAAGCTCAGCCCCAGCATTTT.

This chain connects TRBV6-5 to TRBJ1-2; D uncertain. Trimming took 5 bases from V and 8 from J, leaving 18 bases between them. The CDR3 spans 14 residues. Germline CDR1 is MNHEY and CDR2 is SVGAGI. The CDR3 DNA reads TGTGCCAGCAGTCAGGCCGTTGCGGGGTACGGCTACACCTTC. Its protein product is CASSQAVAGYGYTF.

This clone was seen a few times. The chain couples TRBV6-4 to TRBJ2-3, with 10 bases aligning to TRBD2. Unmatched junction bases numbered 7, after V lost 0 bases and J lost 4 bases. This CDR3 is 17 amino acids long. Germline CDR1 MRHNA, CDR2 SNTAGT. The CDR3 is CASSDSPSGRGADTQYF. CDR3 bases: TGTGCCAGCAGTGACTCTCCTAGCGGGAGAGGGGCAGATACGCAGTATTTT.

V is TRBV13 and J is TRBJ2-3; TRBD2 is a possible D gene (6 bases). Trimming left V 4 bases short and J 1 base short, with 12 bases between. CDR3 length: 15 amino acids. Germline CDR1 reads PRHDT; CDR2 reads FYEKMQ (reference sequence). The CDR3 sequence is CASSSPRERTDTQYF. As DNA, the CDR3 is TGTGCCAGCAGCTCCCCCCGGGAGCGCACAGATACGCAGTATTTT.